The present T cell receptor beta chain was sequenced within a study of blood T cell repertoires in COVID-19. At the level of the study: The United States, Italy and Spain provided the acute and convalescent COVID-19 samples.

Across about 22 US areas, participants ranged in age from about 18 to 100 years. The germline V gene encodes CDR1 SGHRS and CDR2 YFSETQ. The V gene lost 4 bases and the J gene lost 0 bases, with 16 bases spanning the gap. This CDR3 spans 16 amino acids. Sequencing was performed with immunoSEQ multiplex PCR; in TCRdb, only in-frame clones are kept and a portion is missing. Among under 300,000 clones listed, around 81% were seen once. The chain links TRBV5-1 to TRBJ1-2, with D possibly being TRBD1 (5 bases). What was sequenced was PBMCs or T cells enriched from blood (not recorded which). The sequence came from a man in his fifties or sixties who had recovered from COVID-19. DNA for the CDR3: TGCGCCAGCAGCACAGCCGGCCGGGGGACTAACTATGGCTACACCTTC. Translating it yields CASSTAGRGTNYGYTF.